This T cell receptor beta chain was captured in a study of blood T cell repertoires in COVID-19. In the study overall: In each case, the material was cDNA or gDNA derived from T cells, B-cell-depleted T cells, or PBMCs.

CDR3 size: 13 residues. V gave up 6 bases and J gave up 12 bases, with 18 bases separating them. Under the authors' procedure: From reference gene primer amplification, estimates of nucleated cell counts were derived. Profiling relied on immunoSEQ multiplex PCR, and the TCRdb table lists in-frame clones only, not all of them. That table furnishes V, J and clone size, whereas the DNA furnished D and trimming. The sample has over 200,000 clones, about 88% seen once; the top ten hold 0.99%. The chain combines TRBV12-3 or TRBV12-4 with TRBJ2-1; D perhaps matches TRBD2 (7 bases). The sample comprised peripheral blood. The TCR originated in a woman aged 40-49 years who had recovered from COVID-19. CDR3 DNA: TGTGCCAGCAGCCCTGGAGGGGGGGGCGGGCAGTTCTTC. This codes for CASSPGGGGGQFF.